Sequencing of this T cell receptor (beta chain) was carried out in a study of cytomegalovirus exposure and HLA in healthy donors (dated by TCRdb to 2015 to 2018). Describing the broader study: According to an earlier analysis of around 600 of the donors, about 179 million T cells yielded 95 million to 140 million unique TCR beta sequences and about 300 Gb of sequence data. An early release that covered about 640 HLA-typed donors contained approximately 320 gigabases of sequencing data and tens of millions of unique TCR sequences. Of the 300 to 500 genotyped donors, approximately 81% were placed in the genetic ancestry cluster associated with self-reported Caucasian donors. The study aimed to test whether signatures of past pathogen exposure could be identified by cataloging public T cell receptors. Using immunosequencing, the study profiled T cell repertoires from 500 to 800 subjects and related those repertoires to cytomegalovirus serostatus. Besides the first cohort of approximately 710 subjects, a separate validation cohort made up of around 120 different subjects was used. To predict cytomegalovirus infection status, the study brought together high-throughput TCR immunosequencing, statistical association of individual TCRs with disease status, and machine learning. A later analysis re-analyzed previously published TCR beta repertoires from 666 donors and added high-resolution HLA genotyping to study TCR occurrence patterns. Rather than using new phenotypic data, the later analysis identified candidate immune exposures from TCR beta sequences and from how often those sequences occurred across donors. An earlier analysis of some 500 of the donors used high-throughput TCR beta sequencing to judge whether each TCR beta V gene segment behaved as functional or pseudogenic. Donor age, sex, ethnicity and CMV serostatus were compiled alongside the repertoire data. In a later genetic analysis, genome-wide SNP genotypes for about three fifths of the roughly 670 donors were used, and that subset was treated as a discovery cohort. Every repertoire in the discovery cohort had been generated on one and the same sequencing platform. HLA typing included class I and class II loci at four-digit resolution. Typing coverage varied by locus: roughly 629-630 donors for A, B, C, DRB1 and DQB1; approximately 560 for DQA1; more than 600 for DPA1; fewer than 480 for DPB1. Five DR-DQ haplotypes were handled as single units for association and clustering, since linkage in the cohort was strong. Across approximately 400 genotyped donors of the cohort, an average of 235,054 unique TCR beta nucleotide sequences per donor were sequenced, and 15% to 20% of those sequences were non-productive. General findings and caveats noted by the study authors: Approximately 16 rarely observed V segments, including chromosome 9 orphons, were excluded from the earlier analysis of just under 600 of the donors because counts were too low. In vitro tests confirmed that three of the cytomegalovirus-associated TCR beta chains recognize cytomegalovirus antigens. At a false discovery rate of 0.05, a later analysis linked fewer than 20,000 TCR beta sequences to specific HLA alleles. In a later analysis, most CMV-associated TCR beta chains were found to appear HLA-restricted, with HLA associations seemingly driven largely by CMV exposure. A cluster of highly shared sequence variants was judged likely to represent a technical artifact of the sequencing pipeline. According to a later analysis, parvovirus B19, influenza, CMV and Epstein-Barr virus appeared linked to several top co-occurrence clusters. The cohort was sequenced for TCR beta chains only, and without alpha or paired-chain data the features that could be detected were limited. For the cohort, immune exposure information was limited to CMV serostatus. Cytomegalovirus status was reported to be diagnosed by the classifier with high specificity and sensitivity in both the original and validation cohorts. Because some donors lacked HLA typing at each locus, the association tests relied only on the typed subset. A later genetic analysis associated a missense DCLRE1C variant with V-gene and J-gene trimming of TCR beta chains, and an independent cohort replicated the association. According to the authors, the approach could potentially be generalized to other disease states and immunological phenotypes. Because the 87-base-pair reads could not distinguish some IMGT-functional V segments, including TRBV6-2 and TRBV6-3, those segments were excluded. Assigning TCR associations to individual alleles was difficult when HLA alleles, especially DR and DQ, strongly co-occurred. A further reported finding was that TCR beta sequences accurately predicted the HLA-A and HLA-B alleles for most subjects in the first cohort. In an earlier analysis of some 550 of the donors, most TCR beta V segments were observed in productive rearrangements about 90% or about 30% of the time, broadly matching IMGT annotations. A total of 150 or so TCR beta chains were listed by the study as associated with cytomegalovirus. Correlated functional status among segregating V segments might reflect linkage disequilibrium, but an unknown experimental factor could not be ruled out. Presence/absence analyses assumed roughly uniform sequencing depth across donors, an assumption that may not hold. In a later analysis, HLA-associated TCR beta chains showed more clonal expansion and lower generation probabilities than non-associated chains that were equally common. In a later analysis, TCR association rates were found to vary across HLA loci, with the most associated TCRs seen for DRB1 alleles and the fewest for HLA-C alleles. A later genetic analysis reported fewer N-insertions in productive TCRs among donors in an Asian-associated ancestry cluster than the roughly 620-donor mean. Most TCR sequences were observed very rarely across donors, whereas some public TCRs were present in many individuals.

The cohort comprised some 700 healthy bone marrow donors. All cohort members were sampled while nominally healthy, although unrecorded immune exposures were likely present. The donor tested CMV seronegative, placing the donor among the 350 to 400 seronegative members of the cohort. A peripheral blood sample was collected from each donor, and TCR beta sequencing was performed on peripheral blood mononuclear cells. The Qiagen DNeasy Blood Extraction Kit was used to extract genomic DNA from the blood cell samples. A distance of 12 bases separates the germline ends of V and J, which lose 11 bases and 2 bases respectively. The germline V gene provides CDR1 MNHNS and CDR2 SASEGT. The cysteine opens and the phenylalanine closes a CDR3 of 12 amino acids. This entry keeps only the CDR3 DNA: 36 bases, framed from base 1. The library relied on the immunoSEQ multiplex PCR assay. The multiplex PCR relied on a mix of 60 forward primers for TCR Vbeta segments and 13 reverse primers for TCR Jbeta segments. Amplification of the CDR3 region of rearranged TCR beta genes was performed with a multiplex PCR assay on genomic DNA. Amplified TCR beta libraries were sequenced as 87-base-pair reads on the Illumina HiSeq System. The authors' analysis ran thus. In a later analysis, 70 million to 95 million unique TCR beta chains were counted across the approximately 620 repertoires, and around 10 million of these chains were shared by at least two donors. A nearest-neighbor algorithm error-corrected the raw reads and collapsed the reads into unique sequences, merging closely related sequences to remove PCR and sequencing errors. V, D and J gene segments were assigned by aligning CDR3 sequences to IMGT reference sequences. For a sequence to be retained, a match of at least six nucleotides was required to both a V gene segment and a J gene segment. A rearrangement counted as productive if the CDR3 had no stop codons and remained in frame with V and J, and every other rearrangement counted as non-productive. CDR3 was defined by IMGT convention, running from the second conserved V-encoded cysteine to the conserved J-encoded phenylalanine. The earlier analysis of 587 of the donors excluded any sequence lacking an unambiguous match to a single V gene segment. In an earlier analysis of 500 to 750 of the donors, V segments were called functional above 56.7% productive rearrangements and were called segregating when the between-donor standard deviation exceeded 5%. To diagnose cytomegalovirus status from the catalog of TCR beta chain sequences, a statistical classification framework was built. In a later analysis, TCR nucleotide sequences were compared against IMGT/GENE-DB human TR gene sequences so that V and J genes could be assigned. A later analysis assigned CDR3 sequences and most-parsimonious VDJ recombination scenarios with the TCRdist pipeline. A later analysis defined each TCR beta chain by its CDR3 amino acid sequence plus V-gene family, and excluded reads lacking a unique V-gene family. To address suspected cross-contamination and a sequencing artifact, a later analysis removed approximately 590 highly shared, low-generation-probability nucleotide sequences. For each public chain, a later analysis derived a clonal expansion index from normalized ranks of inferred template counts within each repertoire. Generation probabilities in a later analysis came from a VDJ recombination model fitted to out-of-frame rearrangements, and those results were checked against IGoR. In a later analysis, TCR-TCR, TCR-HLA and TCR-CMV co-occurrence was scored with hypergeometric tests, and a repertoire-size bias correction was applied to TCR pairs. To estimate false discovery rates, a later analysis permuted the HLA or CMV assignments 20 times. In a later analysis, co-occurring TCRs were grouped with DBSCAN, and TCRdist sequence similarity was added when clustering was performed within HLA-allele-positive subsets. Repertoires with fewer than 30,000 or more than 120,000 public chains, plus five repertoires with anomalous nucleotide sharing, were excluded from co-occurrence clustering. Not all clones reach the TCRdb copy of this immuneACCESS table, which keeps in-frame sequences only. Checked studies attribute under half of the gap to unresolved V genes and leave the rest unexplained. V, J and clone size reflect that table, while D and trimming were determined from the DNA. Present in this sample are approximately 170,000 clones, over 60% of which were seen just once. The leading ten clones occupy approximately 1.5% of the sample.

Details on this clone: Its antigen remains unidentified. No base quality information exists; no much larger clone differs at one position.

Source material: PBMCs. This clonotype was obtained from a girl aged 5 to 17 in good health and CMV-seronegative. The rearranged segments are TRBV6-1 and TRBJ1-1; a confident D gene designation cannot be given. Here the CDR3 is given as CAATERNTEAFF. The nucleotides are TGTGCCGCGACGGAGCGAAACACTGAAGCTTTCTTT.